A selection of T cell receptor beta chains follows, all from one sample in a study of cytomegalovirus exposure and HLA in healthy donors. Here immunoSEQ multiplex PCR was the method, and the copy in TCRdb shows in-frame clones only, minus some. Of some 150,000 clones in the sample, just over 70% were seen once. The specimen was PBMCs. These receptors originate from a woman aged 25-40 years in good health and CMV-seronegative. The CDR3 runs from the conserved cysteine through the conserved F or W. Fields, in order: CDR3 protein, CDR3 DNA, V gene, clone size, D gene, J gene. The D gene is left open where the match is weak. The size field is filled for only some rows; it gives once, few, many or a size class.

CDR3aa: CASKGGLAGGPDTQYF; CDR3nt: TGTGCCAGCAAGGGCGGACTAGCGGGAGGGCCAGATACGCAGTATTTT; v_gene: TRBV2; abundance: .; d_gene: TRBD2; j_gene: TRBJ2-3
CDR3aa: CASSSSGRAVNTQYF; CDR3nt: TGCGCCAGCAGCTCTAGCGGGAGGGCCGTCAATACGCAGTATTTT; v_gene: TRBV10-1; abundance: .; d_gene: TRBD2; j_gene: TRBJ2-3
CDR3aa: CASSLGGTGLEKLFF; CDR3nt: TGTGCCAGCAGCTTGGGGGGGACAGGGCTAGAAAAACTGTTTTTT; v_gene: TRBV11-2; abundance: .; d_gene: TRBD1; j_gene: TRBJ1-4
CDR3aa: CASSDSEALHF; CDR3nt: TGTGCCAGCAGCGACTCTGAGGCCCTCCACTTT; v_gene: TRBV7-9; abundance: once; d_gene: .; j_gene: TRBJ1-6
CDR3aa: CASSEWGQSDEKLFF; CDR3nt: TGTGCCAGCAGTGAATGGGGACAATCGGATGAAAAACTGTTTTTT; v_gene: TRBV2; abundance: .; d_gene: .; j_gene: TRBJ1-4
CDR3aa: CASSLVLAGLHEQYF; CDR3nt: TGTGCCAGCAGTCTCGTGCTAGCGGGTCTCCACGAGCAGTACTTC; v_gene: TRBV28; abundance: .; d_gene: TRBD2; j_gene: TRBJ2-7
CDR3aa: CASSLTGGGTEAFF; CDR3nt: TGTGCCAGTAGTCTGACAGGGGGAGGAACTGAGGCTTTCTTT; v_gene: TRBV19; abundance: .; d_gene: TRBD1; j_gene: TRBJ1-1
CDR3aa: CASSAEPRPDTQYF; CDR3nt: TGTGCCAGCAGCGCCGAGCCTCGTCCGGATACGCAGTATTTT; v_gene: TRBV5-4; abundance: once; d_gene: .; j_gene: TRBJ2-3
CDR3aa: CASSVLFGVLVNEQFF; CDR3nt: TGTGCCAGCAGCGTATTGTTCGGGGTGCTGGTTAATGAGCAGTTCTTC; v_gene: TRBV9; abundance: .; d_gene: .; j_gene: TRBJ2-1
CDR3aa: CASSVRTGLAGGPEETQYF; CDR3nt: TGTGCCAGCAGCGTACGAACGGGACTAGCGGGGGGGCCGGAAGAGACCCAGTACTTC; v_gene: TRBV9; abundance: .; d_gene: TRBD2; j_gene: TRBJ2-5
CDR3aa: CAISEGGHQPQHF; CDR3nt: TGTGCCATCAGTGAGGGAGGGCATCAGCCCCAGCATTTT; v_gene: TRBV10-3; abundance: few; d_gene: .; j_gene: TRBJ1-5
CDR3aa: CASSSTRSGEQFF; CDR3nt: TGTGCCAGCAGTTCCACTAGGTCCGGGGAGCAGTTCTTC; v_gene: TRBV7-3; abundance: .; d_gene: .; j_gene: TRBJ2-1
CDR3aa: CASSLTSGGGETQYF; CDR3nt: TGTGCTAGCAGTTTAACTAGCGGGGGAGGAGAGACCCAGTACTTC; v_gene: TRBV7-7; abundance: .; d_gene: TRBD2; j_gene: TRBJ2-5
CDR3aa: CASSARDRGQETQYF; CDR3nt: TGTGCCAGCAGCGCCCGGGACAGGGGACAAGAGACCCAGTACTTC; v_gene: TRBV5-4; abundance: .; d_gene: TRBD1; j_gene: TRBJ2-5
CDR3aa: CASSYQETQYF; CDR3nt: TGTGCCAGCAGTTATCAAGAGACCCAGTACTTC; v_gene: TRBV2; abundance: .; d_gene: .; j_gene: TRBJ2-5
CDR3aa: CASSERDSLYGYTF; CDR3nt: TGTGCCAGTAGCGAAAGGGACAGCTTGTACGGCTACACCTTC; v_gene: TRBV19; abundance: .; d_gene: TRBD1; j_gene: TRBJ1-2
CDR3aa: CASSFEGQDYEKLFF; CDR3nt: TGCGCCAGCAGCTTCGAGGGCCAGGACTATGAAAAACTGTTTTTT; v_gene: TRBV5-1; abundance: once; d_gene: .; j_gene: TRBJ1-4
CDR3aa: CAWSVHRATEAFF; CDR3nt: TGTGCCTGGAGTGTACACAGGGCGACTGAAGCTTTCTTT; v_gene: TRBV30; abundance: .; d_gene: .; j_gene: TRBJ1-1
CDR3aa: CATQGNTIYF; CDR3nt: TGTGCCACTCAGGGAAACACCATATATTTT; v_gene: TRBV28; abundance: .; d_gene: .; j_gene: TRBJ1-3
CDR3aa: CASSPSYEQYF; CDR3nt: TGTGCCAGCAGCCCCTCTTACGAGCAGTACTTC; v_gene: TRBV7-9; abundance: .; d_gene: .; j_gene: TRBJ2-7
CDR3aa: CSVSTYNEQFF; CDR3nt: TGCAGCGTGAGTACCTACAATGAGCAGTTCTTC; v_gene: TRBV29-1; abundance: .; d_gene: .; j_gene: TRBJ2-1
CDR3aa: CASSFTTVSYEQYF; CDR3nt: TGTGCCAGCAGCTTCACGACAGTCTCCTACGAGCAGTACTTC; v_gene: TRBV5-6; abundance: .; d_gene: .; j_gene: TRBJ2-7
CDR3aa: CATGAGVGAYGYTF; CDR3nt: TGTGCCACTGGGGCGGGGGTGGGAGCATATGGCTACACCTTC; v_gene: TRBV28; abundance: few; d_gene: .; j_gene: TRBJ1-2
CDR3aa: CASSQQPQHF; CDR3nt: TGCGCCAGCAGTCAGCAGCCCCAGCATTTT; v_gene: TRBV10-1; abundance: .; d_gene: .; j_gene: TRBJ1-5
CDR3aa: CASSKGGGDNQPQHF; CDR3nt: TGTGCCAGCAGCAAAGGAGGGGGAGACAATCAGCCCCAGCATTTT; v_gene: TRBV21-1; abundance: .; d_gene: .; j_gene: TRBJ1-5
CDR3aa: CASSPTGGSYEQYF; CDR3nt: TGTGCCAGCTCACCGACAGGGGGCTCCTACGAGCAGTACTTC; v_gene: TRBV18; abundance: .; d_gene: TRBD1; j_gene: TRBJ2-7
CDR3aa: CASSFPGGEVEWNTEAFF; CDR3nt: TGTGCCAGCAGTTTTCCCGGCGGGGAAGTAGAGTGGAACACTGAAGCTTTCTTT; v_gene: TRBV27; abundance: .; d_gene: .; j_gene: TRBJ1-1
CDR3aa: CASSIVPGAAQYF; CDR3nt: TGTGCCAGTAGTATAGTCCCAGGGGCCGCGCAGTACTTC; v_gene: TRBV19; abundance: .; d_gene: .; j_gene: TRBJ2-7
CDR3aa: CSVESSPDTQYF; CDR3nt: TGCAGCGTTGAATCTAGCCCAGATACGCAGTATTTT; v_gene: TRBV29-1; abundance: once; d_gene: .; j_gene: TRBJ2-3
CDR3aa: CASREFSTDTQYF; CDR3nt: TGTGCCAGCAGGGAGTTTAGCACAGATACGCAGTATTTT; v_gene: TRBV2; abundance: few; d_gene: .; j_gene: TRBJ2-3
CDR3aa: CASSQDRVREQYF; CDR3nt: TGTGCCAGCAGCCAAGATCGGGTTCGCGAGCAGTACTTC; v_gene: TRBV14; abundance: .; d_gene: .; j_gene: TRBJ2-7
CDR3aa: CAISESGGKDTEAFF; CDR3nt: TGTGCCATCAGTGAGTCGGGGGGGAAGGACACTGAAGCTTTCTTT; v_gene: TRBV10-3; abundance: .; d_gene: .; j_gene: TRBJ1-1
CDR3aa: CASTRRGTGEKLFF; CDR3nt: TGTGCCAGCACACGAAGGGGTACGGGTGAAAAACTGTTTTTT; v_gene: TRBV6-1; abundance: .; d_gene: .; j_gene: TRBJ1-4
CDR3aa: CASSLGRTGGSNTEAFF; CDR3nt: TGTGCCAGCAGCTTAGGTCGGACAGGGGGATCGAACACTGAAGCTTTCTTT; v_gene: TRBV11-2; abundance: .; d_gene: TRBD1; j_gene: TRBJ1-1
CDR3aa: CASSERPLSTDTQYF; CDR3nt: TGTGCCAGCAGTGAGCGCCCCCTTTCCACAGATACGCAGTATTTT; v_gene: TRBV6-4; abundance: .; d_gene: .; j_gene: TRBJ2-3
CDR3aa: CASSVNKNTEAFF; CDR3nt: TGTGCCAGCAGCGTAAACAAGAACACTGAAGCTTTCTTT; v_gene: TRBV9; abundance: once; d_gene: .; j_gene: TRBJ1-1
CDR3aa: CASSAGSPGEPYEQYF; CDR3nt: TGTGCCAGCAGCGCCGGATCCCCGGGGGAACCCTACGAGCAGTACTTC; v_gene: TRBV9; abundance: .; d_gene: .; j_gene: TRBJ2-7
CDR3aa: CAISGGENKLANTGELFF; CDR3nt: TGTGCCATCAGTGGGGGGGAAAACAAACTCGCGAACACCGGGGAGCTGTTTTTT; v_gene: TRBV10-3; abundance: .; d_gene: .; j_gene: TRBJ2-2